A selection of T cell receptor beta chains follows, all from one sample in a study of CD8+CD57+ T cells in acquired aplastic anemia. From the reads, TCRdb called clonotypes with MiXCR, one entry per CDR3 protein. This table has approximately 120,000 distinct CDR3 sequences, about two fifths appearing once. The specimen sequenced was sorted CD4+, CD8+, or CD8+CD57+ T cells (not recorded which) from PBMCs. All receptors derive from a human donor with aplastic anemia. Both conserved end residues are part of each CDR3. A D gene is named only where the DNA matches it firmly. The listing skips clone size in some rows; elsewhere it reads once, few, many or a size class.

CDR3nt: TGTGCCAGCAGCTTAGGGTCAGGCGGAAACTCTGGAAACACCATATATTTT
CDR3aa: CASSLGSGGNSGNTIYF
len: 17
j_gene: TRBJ1-3
d_gene: -
v_gene: TRBV7-9
abundance: many

CDR3nt: TGTGCCAGCAGTTACGGGGGGGGCACTGAAGCTTTCTTT
CDR3aa: CASSYGGGTEAFF
len: 13
j_gene: TRBJ1-1
d_gene: -
v_gene: TRBV6-5
abundance: -

CDR3nt: TGTGCCAGTAGCCTAGGACAGGGACATAAACAGCCCCAGCATTTT
CDR3aa: CASSLGQGHKQPQHF
len: 15
j_gene: TRBJ1-5
d_gene: TRBD1
v_gene: TRBV19
abundance: many

CDR3nt: TGTGCCAGCAGCCAAGAACGGCGAACAGAAGCTTTCTTT
CDR3aa: CASSQERRTEAFF
len: 13
j_gene: TRBJ1-1
d_gene: -
v_gene: TRBV14
abundance: many

CDR3nt: TGTGCCAGCAGCGTAGGCGTGGGACTGACTAGCGGAACCTACGAGCAGTACTTC
CDR3aa: CASSVGVGLTSGTYEQYF
len: 18
j_gene: TRBJ2-7
d_gene: TRBD2
v_gene: TRBV9
abundance: -

CDR3nt: TGTGCCTGGAGTGTACTCGTACCCACGCAGTATTTT
CDR3aa: CAWSVLVPTQYF
len: 12
j_gene: TRBJ2-3
d_gene: -
v_gene: TRBV30
abundance: few

CDR3nt: TGTGCCAGCTCCCGGATCGGGACAGATACGCAGTATTTT
CDR3aa: CASSRIGTDTQYF
len: 13
j_gene: TRBJ2-3
d_gene: -
v_gene: TRBV6-5
abundance: many

CDR3nt: TGTGCCAGCAGCTTATGGGACAGGCGTTCTGGAAGCACCATATATTTT
CDR3aa: CASSLWDRRSGSTIYF
len: 16
j_gene: TRBJ1-3
d_gene: TRBD1
v_gene: TRBV11-1
abundance: many

CDR3nt: TGTGCCAGTGGGACGACAGGGAACTATGGCTACACCTTC
CDR3aa: CASGTTGNYGYTF
len: 13
j_gene: TRBJ1-2
d_gene: TRBD1
v_gene: TRBV19
abundance: many

CDR3nt: TGTGCCAGCAGTACCGGGAGGGCCTTCGAGCAGTACTTC
CDR3aa: CASSTGRAFEQYF
len: 13
j_gene: TRBJ2-7
d_gene: TRBD2
v_gene: TRBV2
abundance: -

CDR3nt: TGTGCCACCAGCAGAGAGAGCGGGGCAGAGTACCAAGAGACCCAGTACTTC
CDR3aa: CATSRESGAEYQETQYF
len: 17
j_gene: TRBJ2-5
d_gene: TRBD2
v_gene: TRBV15
abundance: -

CDR3nt: TGTGCCATCAAGGACAGGGTGAACACTGAAGCTTTCTTT
CDR3aa: CAIKDRVNTEAFF
len: 13
j_gene: TRBJ1-1
d_gene: TRBD1
v_gene: TRBV10-3
abundance: -

CDR3nt: TGTGCCAGCAGTGCGGGACAGATGAACACCGGGGAGCTGTTTTTT
CDR3aa: CASSAGQMNTGELFF
len: 15
j_gene: TRBJ2-2
d_gene: TRBD1
v_gene: TRBV6-1
abundance: many

CDR3nt: TGCAGCTTAGCAGGGGACTTCTCTGGAAACACCATATATTTT
CDR3aa: CSLAGDFSGNTIYF
len: 14
j_gene: TRBJ1-3
d_gene: -
v_gene: TRBV29-1
abundance: once

CDR3nt: TGTGCCAGCAGCTTGTCCCAGAACACCGGGGAGCTGTTTTTT
CDR3aa: CASSLSQNTGELFF
len: 14
j_gene: TRBJ2-2
d_gene: -
v_gene: TRBV7-2
abundance: many

CDR3nt: TGTGCCAGCTCCGGACTGCAAGGAGATACGCAGTATTTT
CDR3aa: CASSGLQGDTQYF
len: 13
j_gene: TRBJ2-3
d_gene: -
v_gene: TRBV6-4
abundance: -

CDR3nt: TGCGCCAGCAGCCCGGGACAGGGTAGTCAGCCCCAGCATTTT
CDR3aa: CASSPGQGSQPQHF
len: 14
j_gene: TRBJ1-5
d_gene: TRBD1
v_gene: TRBV5-1
abundance: many

CDR3nt: TGTGCCAGTACCCTAGAGGGACGGATGAACACTGAAGCTTTCTTT
CDR3aa: CASTLEGRMNTEAFF
len: 15
j_gene: TRBJ1-1
d_gene: -
v_gene: TRBV19
abundance: -

CDR3nt: TGTGCCAGCAGCTCAACCTACGAGCAGTACTTC
CDR3aa: CASSSTYEQYF
len: 11
j_gene: TRBJ2-7
d_gene: -
v_gene: TRBV5-1
abundance: medium-sized

CDR3nt: TGTGCTAGTTTTGTCGCAGCCTCTAGCACAGATACGCAGTATTTT
CDR3aa: CASFVAASSTDTQYF
len: 15
j_gene: TRBJ2-3
d_gene: -
v_gene: TRBV12-5
abundance: -

CDR3nt: TGTGCCAGCAGCCCAACGGGGATCCTCACCGGGGAGCTGTTTTTT
CDR3aa: CASSPTGILTGELFF
len: 15
j_gene: TRBJ2-2
d_gene: -
v_gene: TRBV7-2
abundance: many

CDR3nt: TGTGCCACCAGTGAAACCGGGACAGGGGCTGGAGATACGCAGTATTTT
CDR3aa: CATSETGTGAGDTQYF
len: 16
j_gene: TRBJ2-3
d_gene: TRBD1
v_gene: TRBV24-1
abundance: -

CDR3nt: TGTGCCAGCAGCCACCCCGGTGGGGGGGGTAGTCAGCCCCAGCATTTT
CDR3aa: CASSHPGGGGSQPQHF
len: 16
j_gene: TRBJ1-5
d_gene: -
v_gene: TRBV4-2
abundance: -

CDR3nt: TGCGCCAGCATGAAAGACAGCTATGGCTACACCTTC
CDR3aa: CASMKDSYGYTF
len: 12
j_gene: TRBJ1-2
d_gene: -
v_gene: TRBV10-2
abundance: few

CDR3nt: TGTGCCAGCAGCTTTGGGACAGGGGACAATCAGCCCCAGCATTTT
CDR3aa: CASSFGTGDNQPQHF
len: 15
j_gene: TRBJ1-5
d_gene: TRBD1
v_gene: TRBV5-5
abundance: many

CDR3nt: TGTGCCAGCAGTGGGGGAGGGGGAAGGGTAGGAGAGACCCAGTACTTC
CDR3aa: CASSGGGGRVGETQYF
len: 16
j_gene: TRBJ2-5
d_gene: -
v_gene: TRBV2
abundance: many

CDR3nt: TGTGCCAGCAGTCTCCGGGTTAACTATGGCTACACCTTC
CDR3aa: CASSLRVNYGYTF
len: 13
j_gene: TRBJ1-2
d_gene: -
v_gene: TRBV12-3/TRBV12-4
abundance: many

CDR3nt: TGTGCCGGTGGCGGGGCTTGCCGTGTGGATACGCAGTATTTT
CDR3aa: CAGGGACRVDTQYF
len: 14
j_gene: TRBJ2-3
d_gene: -
v_gene: TRBV2
abundance: few

CDR3nt: TGTGCCAGCAGCTTAACCTCGACAGGAACCAACACCGGGGAGCTGTTTTTT
CDR3aa: CASSLTSTGTNTGELFF
len: 17
j_gene: TRBJ2-2
d_gene: -
v_gene: TRBV11-2
abundance: -

CDR3nt: TGTGCCAGCCGCTACTCGAGGGGGAACACCGAGGAGCTGTTTTTT
CDR3aa: CASRYSRGNTEELFF
len: 15
j_gene: TRBJ2-2
d_gene: -
v_gene: TRBV5-5
abundance: -

CDR3nt: TGTGCCAGCAGATCGACCGGGACAGGGATGTTCTACGAGCAGTACTTC
CDR3aa: CASRSTGTGMFYEQYF
len: 16
j_gene: TRBJ2-7
d_gene: TRBD1
v_gene: TRBV6-1
abundance: many

CDR3nt: TGTGCCAGTAGTATCCGGCGGGGGGCGATAGAAACTGAAGCTTTCTTT
CDR3aa: CASSIRRGAIETEAFF
len: 16
j_gene: TRBJ1-1
d_gene: -
v_gene: TRBV19
abundance: many

CDR3nt: TGCGCCAGCAGTGAAACAGGGATGGAAGCTTTCTTT
CDR3aa: CASSETGMEAFF
len: 12
j_gene: TRBJ1-1
d_gene: -
v_gene: TRBV10-2
abundance: -